This record concerns one T cell receptor beta chain sequence. As yet, its antigen is unknown. CDR3 length equals 17 residues. V lost 0 bases to trimming and J lost 3 bases; unmatched junction nucleotides: 7. Germline CDR1 is LNHDA and CDR2 is SQIVND (reference sequence). Produced via immunoSEQ multiplex PCR; TCRdb's table is partial and in-frame only. In the table there are about 88,000 clones, roughly 93% of which are singletons. This entry belongs to a study of graft-versus-host responses after intestinal transplantation. Study-wide background: Induction with anti-thymocyte globulin, then tacrolimus and steroids for three to four years, was given to all recipients. Study-wide findings and caveats: Allografts of one patient group, those with graft-donor T cell macrochimerism, had high graft-versus-host to host-versus-graft clonal ratios. Recipient-marrow GvH clones were detected, some having first appeared in ileum or blood. Early after transplant, HvG clones declined as circulating GvH clones peaked.

This receptor was identified in a human donor who was the organ donor for an intestinal transplant. The rearrangement joins TRBV19 to TRBJ2-3; 9 positions agree with TRBD1. The sample here was unstimulated CD4+ T cells sorted from spleen or lymph node cells, taken before transplant. In DNA, the CDR3 is TGTGCCAGTAGTATAGATCCGGGACAGGGTATGACAGATACGCAGTATTTT. Amino acids: CASSIDPGQGMTDTQYF.